The sequence of this T cell receptor beta chain was determined in a study of CD8 T cells in ankylosing spondylitis. Study-wide results and limits: The disease-linked clones had a CD8+ phenotype and low blood frequencies. A TCR beta motif made of about 8 highly homologous variants seemed typical of ankylosing spondylitis blood.

Germline-derived CDR1 and CDR2 are SGHNT and YYREEE (reference sequence). Trimming left V 1 base short and J 6 bases short, with 8 bases between. CDR3 length: 13 amino acids. A remark on this clonotype: Its antigen remains unknown.

TCRdb re-called the 5' RACE reads with MiXCR, one entry per CDR3 protein. The profile shows roughly 440,000 distinct CDR3 sequences, approximately 17% of them singletons. The rearrangement joins TRBV5-4 to TRBJ2-1; D is undetermined. This sequence was found in a male donor with ankylosing spondylitis. The specimen sequenced was blood, either unsorted or a sorted T cell fraction (not recorded which). CDR3 sequence reads: CASSLMPANEQFF. The CDR3 DNA reads TGTGCCAGCAGCTTGATGCCGGCCAATGAGCAGTTCTTC.